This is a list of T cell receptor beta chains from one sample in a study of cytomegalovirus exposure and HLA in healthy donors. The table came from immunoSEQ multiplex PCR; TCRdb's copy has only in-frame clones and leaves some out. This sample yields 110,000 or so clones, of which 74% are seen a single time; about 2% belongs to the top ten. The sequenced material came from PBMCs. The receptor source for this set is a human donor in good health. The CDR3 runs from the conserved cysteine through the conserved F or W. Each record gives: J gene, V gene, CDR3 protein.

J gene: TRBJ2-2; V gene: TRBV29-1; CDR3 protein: CSVEGSTGELFF
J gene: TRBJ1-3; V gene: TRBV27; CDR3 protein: CASRPSSGNTIYF
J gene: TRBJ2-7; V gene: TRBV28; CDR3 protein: CASSLTRQPEQYF
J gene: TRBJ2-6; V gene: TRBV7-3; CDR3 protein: CASSNKFPVSGANVLTF
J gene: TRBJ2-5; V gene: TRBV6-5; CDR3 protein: CASRLTGGAGEQYF
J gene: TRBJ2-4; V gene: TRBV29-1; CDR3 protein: CSVRQGSGEYF
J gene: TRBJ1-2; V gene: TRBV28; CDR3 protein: CASSSFVYGYTF
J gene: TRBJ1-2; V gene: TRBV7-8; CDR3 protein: CASSSLGGQGGYGYTF
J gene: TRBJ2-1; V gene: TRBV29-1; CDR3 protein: CSARTRSVEQFF
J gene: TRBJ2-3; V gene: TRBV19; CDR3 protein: CASSMSPDTQYF
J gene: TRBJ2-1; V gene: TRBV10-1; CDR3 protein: CASSESLAGNNEQFF
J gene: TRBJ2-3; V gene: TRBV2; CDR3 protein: CASMWQGINTDTQYF
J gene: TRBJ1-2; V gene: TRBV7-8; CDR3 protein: CASSSSGTEYYGYTF
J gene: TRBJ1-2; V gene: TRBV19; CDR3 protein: CADKPSGYTF
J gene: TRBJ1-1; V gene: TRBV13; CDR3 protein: CASSLKDRGSEAFF
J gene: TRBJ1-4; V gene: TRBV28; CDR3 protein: CASSLGAEKLFF
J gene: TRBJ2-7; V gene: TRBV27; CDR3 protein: CASSSSGSLYEQYF
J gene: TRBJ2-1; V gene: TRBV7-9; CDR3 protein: CASGSGRSYNEQFF
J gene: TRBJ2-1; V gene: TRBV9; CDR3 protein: CASSVWDTHNEQFF
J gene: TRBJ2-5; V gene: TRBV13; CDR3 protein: CASSLGSQETQYF
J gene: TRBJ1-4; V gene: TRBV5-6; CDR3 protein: CASSAAPYRIATNEKLFF
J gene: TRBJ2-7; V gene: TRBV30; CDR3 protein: CASLGLDSRGEQYF
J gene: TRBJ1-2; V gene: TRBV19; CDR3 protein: CASSEARYYYGYTF